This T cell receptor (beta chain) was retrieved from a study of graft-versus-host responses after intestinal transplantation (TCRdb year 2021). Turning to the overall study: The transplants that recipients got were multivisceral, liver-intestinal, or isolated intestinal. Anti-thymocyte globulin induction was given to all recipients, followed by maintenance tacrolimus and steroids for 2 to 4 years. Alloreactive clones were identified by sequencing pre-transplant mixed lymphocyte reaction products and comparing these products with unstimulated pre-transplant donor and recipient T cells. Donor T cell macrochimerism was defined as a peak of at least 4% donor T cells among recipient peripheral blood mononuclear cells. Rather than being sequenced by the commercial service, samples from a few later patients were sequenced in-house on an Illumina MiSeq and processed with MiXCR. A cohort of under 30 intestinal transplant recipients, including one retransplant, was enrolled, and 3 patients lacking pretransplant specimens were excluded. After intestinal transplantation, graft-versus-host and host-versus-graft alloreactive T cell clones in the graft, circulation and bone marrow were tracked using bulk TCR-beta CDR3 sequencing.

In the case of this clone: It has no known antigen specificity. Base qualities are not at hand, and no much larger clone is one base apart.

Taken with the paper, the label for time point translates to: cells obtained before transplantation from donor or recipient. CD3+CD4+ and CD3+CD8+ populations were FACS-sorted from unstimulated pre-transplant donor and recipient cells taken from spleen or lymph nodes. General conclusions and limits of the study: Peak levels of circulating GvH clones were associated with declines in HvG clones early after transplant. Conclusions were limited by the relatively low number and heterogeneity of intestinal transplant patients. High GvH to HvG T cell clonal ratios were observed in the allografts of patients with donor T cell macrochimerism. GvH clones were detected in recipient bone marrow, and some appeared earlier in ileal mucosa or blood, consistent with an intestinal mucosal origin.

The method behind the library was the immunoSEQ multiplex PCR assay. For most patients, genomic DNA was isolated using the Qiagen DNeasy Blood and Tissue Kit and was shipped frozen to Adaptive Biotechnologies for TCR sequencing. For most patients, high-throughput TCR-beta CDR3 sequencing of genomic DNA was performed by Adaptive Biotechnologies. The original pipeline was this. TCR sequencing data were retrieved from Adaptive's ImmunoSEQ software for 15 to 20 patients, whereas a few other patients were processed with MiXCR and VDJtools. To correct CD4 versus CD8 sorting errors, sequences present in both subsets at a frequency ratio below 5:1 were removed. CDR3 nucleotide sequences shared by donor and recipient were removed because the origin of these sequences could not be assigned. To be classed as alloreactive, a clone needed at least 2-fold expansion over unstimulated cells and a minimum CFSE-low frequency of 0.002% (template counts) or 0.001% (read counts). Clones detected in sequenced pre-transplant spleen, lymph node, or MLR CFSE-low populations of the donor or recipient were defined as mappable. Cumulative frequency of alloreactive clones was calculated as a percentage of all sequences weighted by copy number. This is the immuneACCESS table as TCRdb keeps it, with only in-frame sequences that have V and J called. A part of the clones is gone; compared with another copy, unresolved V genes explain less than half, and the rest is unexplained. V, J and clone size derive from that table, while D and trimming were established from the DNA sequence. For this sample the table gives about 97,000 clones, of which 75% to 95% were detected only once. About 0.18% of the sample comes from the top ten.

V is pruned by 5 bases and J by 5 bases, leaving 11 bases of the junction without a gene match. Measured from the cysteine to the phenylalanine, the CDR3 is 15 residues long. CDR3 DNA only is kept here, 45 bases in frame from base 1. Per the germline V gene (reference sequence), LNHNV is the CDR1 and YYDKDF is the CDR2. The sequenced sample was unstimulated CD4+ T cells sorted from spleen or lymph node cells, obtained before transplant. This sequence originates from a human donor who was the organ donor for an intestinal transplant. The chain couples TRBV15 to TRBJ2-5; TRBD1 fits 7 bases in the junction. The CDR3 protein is CATSAQGGGQETQYF. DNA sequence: TGTGCCACCAGCGCGCAGGGTGGGGGACAGGAGACCCAGTACTTC.